A few counts support the clone carrying this T cell receptor beta chain. V gave up 4 bases and J gave up 0 bases, with 13 bases separating them. Germline V lookup: CDR1 SNHLY, CDR2 FYNNEI. This CDR3 is 16 amino acids long. The sample is drawn from a study of blood T cell repertoires in COVID-19. Study overall: Sample material is recorded as cDNA or gDNA derived from T cells, B-cell-depleted T cells, or PBMCs.

Original data processing: Nucleated cell number was recorded as an estimate derived from reference gene primer amplification. Libraries were prepared by immunoSEQ multiplex PCR; TCRdb keeps only in-frame clonotypes and omits some of them. Clonal size and the V and J genes are those of that table, whereas D and trimming came from the DNA. The table records about 440,000 clones, about 91% of them present only once. The sequence derives from a woman aged 45-65 years with COVID-19, enrolled during active disease. The sequenced material came from peripheral blood. The V and J genes are TRBV2 and TRBJ1-5; D may be TRBD1 (6 bases). The CDR3 region has the DNA TGTGCCAGCAGTGGCGGACAGTCCTATAGCAATCAGCCCCAGCATTTT. Translation: CASSGGQSYSNQPQHF.